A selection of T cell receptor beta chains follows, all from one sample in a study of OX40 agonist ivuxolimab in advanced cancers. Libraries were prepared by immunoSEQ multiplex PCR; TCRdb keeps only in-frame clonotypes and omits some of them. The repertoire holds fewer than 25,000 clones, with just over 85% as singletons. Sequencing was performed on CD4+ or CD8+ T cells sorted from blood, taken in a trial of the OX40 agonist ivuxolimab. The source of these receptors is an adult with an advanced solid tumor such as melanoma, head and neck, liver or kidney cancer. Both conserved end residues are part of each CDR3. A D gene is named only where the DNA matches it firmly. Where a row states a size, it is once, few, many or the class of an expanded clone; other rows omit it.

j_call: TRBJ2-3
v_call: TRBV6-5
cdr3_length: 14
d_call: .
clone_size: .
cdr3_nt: TGTGCCAGCAGTTACTGGGGGTTCACAGATACGCAGTATTTT
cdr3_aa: CASSYWGFTDTQYF

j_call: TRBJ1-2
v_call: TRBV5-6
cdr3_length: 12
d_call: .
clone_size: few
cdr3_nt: TGTGCCAGCAGCTTGGGCGGCAGCCGGTATACCTTC
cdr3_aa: CASSLGGSRYTF

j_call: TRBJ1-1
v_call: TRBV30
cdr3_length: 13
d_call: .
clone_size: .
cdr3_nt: TGTGCCTGGAGGCCCGTAGATGGCACTGAAGCTTTCTTT
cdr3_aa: CAWRPVDGTEAFF

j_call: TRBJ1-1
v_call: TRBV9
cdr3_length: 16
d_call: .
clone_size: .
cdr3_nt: TGTGCCAGCAGCCCACACATAGGGGGGGCCGGGACTGAAGCTTTCTTT
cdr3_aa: CASSPHIGGAGTEAFF

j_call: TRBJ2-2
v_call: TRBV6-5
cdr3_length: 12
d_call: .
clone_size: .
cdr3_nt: TGTGCCAGCAGTTACTCGATCGGGGAGCTGTTTTTT
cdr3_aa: CASSYSIGELFF

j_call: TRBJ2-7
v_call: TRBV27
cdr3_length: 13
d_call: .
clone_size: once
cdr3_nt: TGTGCCAGCAGTTTCAGGGTCGGCCGCGAGCAGTACTTC
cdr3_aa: CASSFRVGREQYF

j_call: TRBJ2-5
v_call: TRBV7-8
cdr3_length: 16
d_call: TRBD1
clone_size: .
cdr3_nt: TGTGCCAGCAGCATCCCCCGGACAGGGGATTTAGAGACCCAGTACTTC
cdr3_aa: CASSIPRTGDLETQYF

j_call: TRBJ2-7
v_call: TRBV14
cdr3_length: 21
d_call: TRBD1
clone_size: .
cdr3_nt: TGTGCCAGCAGCCCACCCATTGGAACAGGGGGCTCGGTGGGCCACTCCTACGAGCAGTACTTC
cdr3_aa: CASSPPIGTGGSVGHSYEQYF

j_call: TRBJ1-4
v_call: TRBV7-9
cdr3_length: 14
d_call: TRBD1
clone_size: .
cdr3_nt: TGTGCCAGCAGGGGACAGGGGGACAATGAAAAACTGTTTTTT
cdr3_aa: CASRGQGDNEKLFF

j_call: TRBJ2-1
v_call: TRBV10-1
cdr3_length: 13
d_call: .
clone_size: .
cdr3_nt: TGCGCCAGCAGTGAGGGTGACGGAGGTGAGCAGTTCTTC
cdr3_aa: CASSEGDGGEQFF

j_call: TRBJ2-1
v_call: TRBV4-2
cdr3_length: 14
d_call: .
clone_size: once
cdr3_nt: TGTGCCAGCAGCCATTCAGGACAGCCGGGCGAGCAGTTCTTC
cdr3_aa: CASSHSGQPGEQFF

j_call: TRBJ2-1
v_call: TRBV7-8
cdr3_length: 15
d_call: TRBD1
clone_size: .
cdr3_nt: TGTGCCAGCAGCTCCTCGAAGGGGGCCAGCCATGAGCAGTTCTTC
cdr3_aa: CASSSSKGASHEQFF

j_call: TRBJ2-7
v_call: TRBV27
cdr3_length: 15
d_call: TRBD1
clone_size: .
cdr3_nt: TGTGCCAGCACCCCCCGGGGCAGGGGGCCTTACGAGCAGTACTTC
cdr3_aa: CASTPRGRGPYEQYF

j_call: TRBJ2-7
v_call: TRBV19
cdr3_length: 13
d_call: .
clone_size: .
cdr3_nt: TGTGCCAGCCGCCCGACGGGGACGTACGAGCAGTACTTC
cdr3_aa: CASRPTGTYEQYF

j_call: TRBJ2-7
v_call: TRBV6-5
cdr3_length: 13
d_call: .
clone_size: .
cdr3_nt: TGTGCCAGCAGTTTGGTAGGGGGCTACGAGCAGTACTTC
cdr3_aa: CASSLVGGYEQYF

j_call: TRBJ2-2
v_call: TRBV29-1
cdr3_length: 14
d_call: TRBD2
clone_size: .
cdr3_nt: TGCAGCGTGGCCGGGACTATAAACACCGGGGAGCTGTTTTTT
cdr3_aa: CSVAGTINTGELFF

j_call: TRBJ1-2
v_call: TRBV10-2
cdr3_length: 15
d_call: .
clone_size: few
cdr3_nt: TGCGCCAGCAGTGAGTACGAGGGAAACAGGGATGGCTACACCTTC
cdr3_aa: CASSEYEGNRDGYTF

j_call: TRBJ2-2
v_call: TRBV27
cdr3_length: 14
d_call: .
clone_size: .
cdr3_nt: TGTGCCAGCCAGGTAGGCACGAACACCGGGGAGCTGTTTTTT
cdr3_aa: CASQVGTNTGELFF

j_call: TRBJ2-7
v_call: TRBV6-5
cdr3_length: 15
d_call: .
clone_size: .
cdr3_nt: TGTGCCAGCAGTCTTAACCCCTTTAGCTCCTACGAGCAGTACTTC
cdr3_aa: CASSLNPFSSYEQYF

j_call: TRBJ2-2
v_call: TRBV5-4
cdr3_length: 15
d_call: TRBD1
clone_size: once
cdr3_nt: TGTGCCAGCAGAGCCGGGACAGTGAACACCGGGGAGCTGTTTTTT
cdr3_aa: CASRAGTVNTGELFF

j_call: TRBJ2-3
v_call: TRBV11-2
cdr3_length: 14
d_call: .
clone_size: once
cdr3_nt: TGTGCCAGCAGCTCAACTAGTTCGGCAGATACGCAGTATTTT
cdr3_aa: CASSSTSSADTQYF

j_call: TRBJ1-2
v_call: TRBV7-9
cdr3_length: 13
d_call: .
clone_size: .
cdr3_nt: TGTGCCAGCAGCCTGGACAGCCTCTATGGCTACACCTTC
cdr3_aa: CASSLDSLYGYTF

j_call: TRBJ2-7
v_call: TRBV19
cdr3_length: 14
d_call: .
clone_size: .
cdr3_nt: TGTGCCAGTAGTATCCACGACAGCTCCTACGAGCAGTACTTC
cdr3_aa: CASSIHDSSYEQYF

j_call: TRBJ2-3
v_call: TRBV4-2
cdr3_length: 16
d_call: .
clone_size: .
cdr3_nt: TGTGCCAGCAGCCAAGAGGTAGAGGACCGCACAGATACGCAGTATTTT
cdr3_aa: CASSQEVEDRTDTQYF

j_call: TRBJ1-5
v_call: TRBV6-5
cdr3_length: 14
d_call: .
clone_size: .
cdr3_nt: TGTGCCAGCAGTTGGGGGGCGCTCGGTCAGCCCCAGCATTTT
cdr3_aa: CASSWGALGQPQHF